This T cell receptor (beta chain) originates from a study of shared clonotypes between healthy human individuals. Genomic DNA (from each subset) was split evenly across several immunoSEQ plates. Clones were read by immunoSEQ multiplex PCR, and TCRdb kept only the in-frame ones, dropping some. This table has some 1,100,000 clones, 78% appearing once. This clone was seen just once. This clonotype was obtained from a young man in good health. Some clones in this sample may be carry-over from other donors' samples. Input material: memory CD4+ T cells from PBMCs. Subset specified: CD45RA-negative fraction.

CDR3 protein: CASSFKGSGELFF. In nucleotides, the CDR3 is TGTGCCAGCAGCTTCAAGGGGTCCGGGGAGCTGTTTTTT. The chain couples TRBV5-4 to TRBJ2-2; tentative D call: TRBD1 (5 bases). The CDR3 has 13 residues. Germline loops: CDR1 SGHNT, CDR2 YYREEE (reference sequence). Trimming stripped 2 bases from V and 6 bases from J, with 8 bases between. The full variable domain, completed using reference TRBV5-4 and TRBJ2-2, is ETGVTQSPTHLIKTRGQQVTLRCSSQSGHNTVSWYQQALGQGPQFIFQYYREEENGRGNFPPRFSGLQFPNYSSELNVNALELDDSALYLCASSFKGSGELFFGEGSRLTVL.